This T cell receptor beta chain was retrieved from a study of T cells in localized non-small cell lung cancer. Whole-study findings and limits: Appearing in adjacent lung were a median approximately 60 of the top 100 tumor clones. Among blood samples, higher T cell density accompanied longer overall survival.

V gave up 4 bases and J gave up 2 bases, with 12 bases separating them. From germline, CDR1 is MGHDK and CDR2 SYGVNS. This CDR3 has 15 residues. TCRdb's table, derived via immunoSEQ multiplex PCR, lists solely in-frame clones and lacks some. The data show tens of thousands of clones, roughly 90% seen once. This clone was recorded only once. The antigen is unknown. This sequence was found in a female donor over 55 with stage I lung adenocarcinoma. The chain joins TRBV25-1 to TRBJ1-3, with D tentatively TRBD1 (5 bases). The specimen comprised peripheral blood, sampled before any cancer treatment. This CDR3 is CASSAPGITGNTIYF. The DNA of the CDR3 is TGTGCCAGCAGTGCCCCAGGGATCACTGGAAACACCATATATTTT.